This T cell receptor beta chain stems from a study of cytomegalovirus exposure and HLA in healthy donors. The PCR contained 60 Vbeta and 13 Jbeta primers. Only in-frame clones appear in the TCRdb table, and some are missing; sequencing was by immunoSEQ multiplex PCR. There are about 140,000 clones in the sample; roughly three quarters occur only once, and 4.9% lies in the top ten. The count of this clone is one. The CDR3 totals 13 residues. V dropped 6 bases and J dropped 9; count of bases not matched to a gene: 2. Germline CDR1 reads MNHEY; CDR2 reads SVGAGI. This chain links TRBV6-5 with TRBJ2-1, with TRBD2 matching 13 bases. Input material: PBMCs. This TCR was recovered from a woman in her forties or fifties in good health and CMV-seronegative. Here the CDR3 reads CASRLAGGSEQFF. DNA for the CDR3: TGTGCCAGCAGACTAGCGGGGGGGAGTGAGCAGTTCTTC.